The 7 T cell receptor beta chains in this list originate from one sample, sequenced in a study of blood T cell repertoires in COVID-19. TCRdb keeps only in-frame clones here, not all; method: immunoSEQ multiplex PCR. The sample includes 200,000 to 250,000 clones, 65% to 90% seen only once; the top ten take about 2.4%. What was sequenced was peripheral blood. Receptors originate from a woman in her 70s with COVID-19, enrolled during active disease.

The chain links TRBV10-3 to TRBJ2-7, with 8 bases that match TRBD2. The CDR3 totals 12 residues. The V gene's germline CDR1 is ENHRY and CDR2 SYGVKD. The trim removed 3 bases at V and 12 bases at J, leaving 7 bases unmatched. Written as DNA, the CDR3 is TGTGCCATCAGTGATATCGGGGGGGGCCCGTACTTC. Translated: CAISDIGGGPYF.

This sequence joins TRBV9 and TRBJ2-1; 12 bases are shared with TRBD2. CDR3 length equals 14 residues. The ends lost 4 bases at V and 8 bases at J; junction bases unmatched: 4. The germline CDR1 and CDR2 sequences are SGDLS and YYNGEE. The CDR3 coding sequence is TGTGCCAGCAGCTCTAGCGGGGGGGCAGATGAGCAGTTCTTC. Translating gives CASSSSGGADEQFF.

The chain links TRBV24-1 to TRBJ1-2, with 7 bases that match TRBD1. The CDR3 contains 14 residues. Trimming took 4 bases from V and 4 from J; bases not matched to a gene: 5. Germline CDR1 is KGHDR and CDR2 is SFDVKD. The CDR3 spells CATSDPGTAYGYTF. As DNA, the CDR3 is TGTGCCACCAGTGACCCTGGGACAGCCTATGGCTACACCTTC.

The chain joins TRBV18 to TRBJ1-4; 7 bases map to TRBD1. The CDR3 runs to 16 residues. Germline CDR1 reads KGHSH; CDR2 reads LQKENI. V lost 1 base, J lost 3 bases, and 5 bases stayed unmatched. CDR3 nucleotide sequence: TGTGCCAGCTCACCACAGGGGGCGCCTCCTAATGAAAAACTGTTTTTT. Its translation is CASSPQGAPPNEKLFF.

The rearrangement links TRBV19 to TRBJ1-5; 8 bases match TRBD1. Trimming removed 7 bases from V and 4 bases from J; junction bases left unmatched: 3. CDR1 is LNHDA, CDR2 SQIVND, per germline (reference sequence). CDR3 length: 13 amino acids. CDR3 amino acids: CASNRGGNQPQHF. In nucleotides, the CDR3 is TGTGCCAGTAACAGGGGGGGTAATCAGCCCCAGCATTTT.

V gene TRBV4-3 combines with J gene TRBJ2-3; 12 nucleotides align to TRBD2. The germline V gene has CDR1 LGHNA and CDR2 YSLEER. This CDR3 region has 20 residues. Unmatched junction bases numbered 12, after V lost 0 bases and J lost 2 bases. The chain's CDR3 is CASSQDLVASGRVNTDTQYF. The DNA of the CDR3 is TGCGCCAGCAGCCAAGATTTGGTGGCTAGCGGGAGGGTAAACACAGATACGCAGTATTTT.

The chain carries TRBV19 and TRBJ1-3; weak D call: TRBD1 (6 bases). There are 16 residues in the CDR3. Germline V gene data show CDR1 as LNHDA and CDR2 as SQIVND (reference sequence). V was shortened by 4 bases and J by 0 bases, with 13 bases between the two germline ends. CDR3 residues: CASSTQQGLSGNTIYF. CDR3 coding DNA: TGTGCCAGTAGTACCCAACAGGGCCTCTCTGGAAACACCATATATTTT.